The 8 T cell receptor gamma chains reported below all come from one sample, sequenced in a study of γδ T cells in repeated Plasmodium falciparum infection. Bulk repertoires came from Vgamma9/Vdelta2+ or Vdelta2-negative gammadelta T cells flow-sorted from PBMC. TCRdb redid clone calling on the multiplex PCR reads using CATT. The sample holds 12,000 to 15,000 gamma-chain clones, 1.5% to 2% seen once. The sequenced material came from gamma-delta T cells from blood. These receptors were obtained from a pool of human donors (malaria-infected and uninfected, not separated).

This clone was recorded many times. A read error likely explains why the TCRdb protein, taken from a much larger clone, differs from this DNA's translation at residue 9; the protein shown is translated from the DNA. The V gene is TRGV9, the J gene TRGJ1 or TRGJ2. The J gene, not given by TCRdb, was assigned here from a germline match of the nucleotide sequence. Germline loops: CDR1 GITISATS, CDR2 ISYDGTV (reference sequence). The CDR3 spans 12 residues. CDR3 region: CALWEVKYRKLF. Written as DNA, the CDR3 is TGTGCCTTGTGGGAGGTGAAATATAGGAAACTCTTT.

On this clone: This DNA translates differently at residue 10 from the TCRdb protein, which is that of a much larger clone; a read error is likely, and the protein shown is the DNA's own translation. V and J are TRGV9 and TRGJP. TCRdb records no J gene; here it was assigned by comparing the DNA to germline. Germline loops: CDR1 GITISATS, CDR2 ISYDGTV (reference sequence). This CDR3 has 16 amino acids. Written as DNA, the CDR3 is TGTGCCTTGTGGGAGGTTACGGAGTTGGACAAAAAAATCAAGGTATTT. Protein product: CALWEVTELDKKIKVF.

This clone was detected only a few times. The translation of this DNA and the TCRdb protein of a much larger clone differ at residue 3, probably owing to a read error; the protein shown here is translated from the DNA. The genes are TRGV4 and TRGJ1 or TRGJ2. CDR1 EGSTGY and CDR2 YDSYTSSV come from the germline V gene. The CDR3 runs 12 residues. CDR3 region: CASWDVGYKKLF. As DNA, the CDR3 is TGTGCCTCCTGGGATGTAGGGTATAAGAAACTCTTT.

About this clone itself: TCRdb's entry gives the protein of a much larger clone, which mismatches this DNA's translation at residue 4, likely from a read error; the protein reported here is translated from the DNA. This chain uses TRGV9 with TRGJ1 or TRGJ2. The J gene, absent from TCRdb, was called here by matching the DNA to germline. CDR3 length: 13 amino acids. Germline loops: CDR1 GITISATS, CDR2 ISYDGTV (reference sequence). Trimming cost V 9 bases and J 6 bases; bases outside gene matches: 14. In nucleotides, the CDR3 is TGTGCCTTGGGGGTGCGGCCTTTTTATAAGAAACTCTTT. Translation: CALGVRPFYKKLF.

Worth noting for this clone: TCRdb lists the protein of a much larger clone for this DNA, which differs at residue 10, so this is likely a read error; the protein given here is translated from the DNA itself. The chain employs TRGV9 and TRGJ1 or TRGJ2. TCRdb carries no J gene annotation; the J gene was assigned here by matching the DNA with germline. The CDR3 is 13 residues long. Germline lookup yields CDR1 GITISATS and CDR2 ISYDGTV (reference sequence). In DNA form, the CDR3 reads TGTGCCTTGTGGGTGCGGCCTTTTTATAGGAAACTCTTT. Protein product: CALWVRPFYRKLF.

This clone counts as medium-sized (0.01 to 0.1%). A single base separates this from a much larger clone, so it may be a read error. The sample has other DNA sequences that encode this CDR3 too. The rearrangement joins TRGV9 to TRGJP. CDR1 is GITISATS and CDR2 is ISYDGTV in the germline V gene (reference sequence). CDR3 length: 20 residues. The CDR3 protein is CALWEVEQWGKKLGKKIKVF. The CDR3 DNA sequence: TGTGCCCTGTGGGAGGTGGAGCAATGGGGCAAAAAGTTGGGCAAAAAAATCAAGGTATTT.

With regard to this clone: For this DNA, TCRdb reports the protein of a much larger clone, which diverges at residue 8, most likely from a read error; the protein presented here is translated directly from the DNA. The chain uses TRGV9 and TRGJ1 or TRGJ2. After removal of 1 base from V and 12 bases from J, the junction contained 6 bases not matched to a gene. Germline CDR1 is GITISATS and CDR2 is ISYDGTV (reference sequence). There are 11 residues in the CDR3. CDR3 residues: CALWEVRGKLF. Here the CDR3 DNA reads TGTGCCTTGTGGGAGGTTAGAGGGAAACTCTTT.

This clone was seen a few times. A far larger clone is a single base away, which makes a read error likely. The same CDR3 can be traced to other DNA sequences in this sample. The CDR3 nucleotides are TGTGCCTTGTGGGAGGTGCTATTGGGAAAAAAAATCAAGGTATTT. Amino acid sequence: CALWEVLLGKKIKVF. The rearrangement uses TRGV9 and TRGJP. CDR3 length equals 15 residues. Germline loops: CDR1 GITISATS, CDR2 ISYDGTV (reference sequence).